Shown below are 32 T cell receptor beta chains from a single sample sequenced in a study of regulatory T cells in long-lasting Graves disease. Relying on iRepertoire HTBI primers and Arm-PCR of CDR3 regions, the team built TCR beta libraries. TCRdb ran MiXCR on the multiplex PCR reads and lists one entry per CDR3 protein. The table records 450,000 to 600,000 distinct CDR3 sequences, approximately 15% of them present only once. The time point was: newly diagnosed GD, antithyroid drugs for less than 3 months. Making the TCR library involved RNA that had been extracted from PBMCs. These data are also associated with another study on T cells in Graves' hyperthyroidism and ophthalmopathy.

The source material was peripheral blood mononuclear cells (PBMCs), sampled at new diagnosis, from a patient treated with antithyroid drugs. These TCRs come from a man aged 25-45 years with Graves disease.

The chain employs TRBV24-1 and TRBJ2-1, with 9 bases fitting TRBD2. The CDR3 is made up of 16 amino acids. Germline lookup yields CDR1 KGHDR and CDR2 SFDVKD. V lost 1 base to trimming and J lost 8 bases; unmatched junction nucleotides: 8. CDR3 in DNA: TGTGCCACCAGTGATTTTGGCGGGAGGGCCAGCGATGAGCAGTTCTTC. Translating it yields CATSDFGGRASDEQFF.

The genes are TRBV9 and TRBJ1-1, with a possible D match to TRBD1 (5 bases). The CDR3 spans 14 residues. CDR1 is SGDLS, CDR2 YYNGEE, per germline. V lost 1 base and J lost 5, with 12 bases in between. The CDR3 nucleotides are TGTGCCAGCAGCGTATCTCACGGGGGGACTGAAGCTTTCTTT. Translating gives CASSVSHGGTEAFF.

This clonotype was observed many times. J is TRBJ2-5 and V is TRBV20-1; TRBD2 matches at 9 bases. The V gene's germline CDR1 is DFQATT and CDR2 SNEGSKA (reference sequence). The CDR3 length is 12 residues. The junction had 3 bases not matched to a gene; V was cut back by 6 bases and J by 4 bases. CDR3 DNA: TGCAGTGCGGGCGGGGGGGGAGAGACCCAGTACTTC. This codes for CSAGGGGETQYF.

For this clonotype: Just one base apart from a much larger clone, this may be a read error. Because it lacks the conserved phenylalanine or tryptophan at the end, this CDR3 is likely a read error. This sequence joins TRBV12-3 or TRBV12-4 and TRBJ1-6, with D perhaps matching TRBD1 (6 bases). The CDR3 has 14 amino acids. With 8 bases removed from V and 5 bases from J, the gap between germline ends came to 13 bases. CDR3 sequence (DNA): TGTGCCAGCCGCGGGGGGCCCCATAATTCACCCCTCCACTCT. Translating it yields CASRGGPHNSPLHS.

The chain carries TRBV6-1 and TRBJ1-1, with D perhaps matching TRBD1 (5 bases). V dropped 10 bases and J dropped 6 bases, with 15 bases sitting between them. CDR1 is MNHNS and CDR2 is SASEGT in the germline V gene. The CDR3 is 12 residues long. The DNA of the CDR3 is TGTGCCACCCGGGAGGGACCTGCTGAAGCTTTCTTT. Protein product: CATREGPAEAFF.

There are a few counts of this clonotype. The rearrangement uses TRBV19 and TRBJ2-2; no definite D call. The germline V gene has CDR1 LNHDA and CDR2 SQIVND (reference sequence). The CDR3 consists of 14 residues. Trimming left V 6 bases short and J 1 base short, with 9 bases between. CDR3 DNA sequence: TGTGCCAGTAGGGGCGTGGGGAACACCGGGGAGCTGTTTTTT. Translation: CASRGVGNTGELFF.

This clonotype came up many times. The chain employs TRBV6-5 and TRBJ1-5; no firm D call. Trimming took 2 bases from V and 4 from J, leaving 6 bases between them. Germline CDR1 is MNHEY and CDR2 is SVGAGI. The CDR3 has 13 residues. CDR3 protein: CASSYGGNQPQHF. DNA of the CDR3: TGTGCCAGCAGTTACGGCGGGAATCAGCCCCAGCATTTT.

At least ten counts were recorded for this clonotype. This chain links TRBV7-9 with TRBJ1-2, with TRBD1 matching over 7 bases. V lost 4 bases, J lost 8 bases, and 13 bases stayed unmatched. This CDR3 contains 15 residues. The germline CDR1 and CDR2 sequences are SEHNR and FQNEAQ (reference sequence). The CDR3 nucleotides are TGTGCCAGCAGCTCGCCCCTCGACAGGGATGGGGGCTACACCTTC. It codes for CASSSPLDRDGGYTF.

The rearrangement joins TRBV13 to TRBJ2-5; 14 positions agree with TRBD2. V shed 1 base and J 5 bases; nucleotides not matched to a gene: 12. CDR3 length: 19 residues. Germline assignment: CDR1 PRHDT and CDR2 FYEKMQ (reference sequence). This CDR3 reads CASSLEGTSGSGGVETQYF. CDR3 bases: TGTGCCAGCAGCTTAGAAGGGACTAGCGGGAGCGGGGGCGTGGAGACCCAGTACTTC.

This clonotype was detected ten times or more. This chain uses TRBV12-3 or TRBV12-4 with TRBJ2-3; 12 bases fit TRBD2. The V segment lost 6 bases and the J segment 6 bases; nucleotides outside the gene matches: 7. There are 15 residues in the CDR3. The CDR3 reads CASSPTSGRGDTQYF. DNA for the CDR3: TGTGCCAGCAGCCCGACTAGCGGGAGAGGCGATACGCAGTATTTT.

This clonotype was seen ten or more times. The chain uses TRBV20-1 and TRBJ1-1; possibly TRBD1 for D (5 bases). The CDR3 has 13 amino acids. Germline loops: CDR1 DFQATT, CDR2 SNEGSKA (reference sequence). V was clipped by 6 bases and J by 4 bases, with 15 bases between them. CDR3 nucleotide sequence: TGCAGTGCCCCACTGGGGGGTTCCACTGAAGCTTTCTTT. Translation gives CSAPLGGSTEAFF.

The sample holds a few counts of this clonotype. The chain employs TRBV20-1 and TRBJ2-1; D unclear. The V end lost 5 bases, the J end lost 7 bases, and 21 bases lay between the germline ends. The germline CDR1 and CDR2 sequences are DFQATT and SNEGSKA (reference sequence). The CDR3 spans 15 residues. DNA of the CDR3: TGCAGTGCTCACTCAGCCCCAAAGTCCCCGAATGAGCAGTTCTTC. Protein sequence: CSAHSAPKSPNEQFF.

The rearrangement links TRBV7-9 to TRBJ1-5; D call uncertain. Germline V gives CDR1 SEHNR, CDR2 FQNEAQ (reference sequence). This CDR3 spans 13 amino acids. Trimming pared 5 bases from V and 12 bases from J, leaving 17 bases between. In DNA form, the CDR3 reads TGTGCCAGCAGCCCCCCGACTCAAAATCTCCAGCATTTT. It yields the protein CASSPPTQNLQHF. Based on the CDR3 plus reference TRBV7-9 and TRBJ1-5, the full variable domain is DTGVSQNPRHKITKRGQNVTFRCDPISEHNRLYWYRQTLGQGPEFLTYFQNEAQLEKSRLLSDRFSAERPKGSFSTLEIQRTEQGDSAMYLCASSPPTQNLQHFGDGTRLSIL.

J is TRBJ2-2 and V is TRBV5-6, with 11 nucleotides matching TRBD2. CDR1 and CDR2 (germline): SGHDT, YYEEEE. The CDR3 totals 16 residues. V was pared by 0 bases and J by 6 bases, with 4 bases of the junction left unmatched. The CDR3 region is CASSLGLAGWAGELFF. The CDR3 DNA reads TGTGCCAGCAGCTTGGGACTAGCGGGATGGGCCGGGGAGCTGTTTTTT.

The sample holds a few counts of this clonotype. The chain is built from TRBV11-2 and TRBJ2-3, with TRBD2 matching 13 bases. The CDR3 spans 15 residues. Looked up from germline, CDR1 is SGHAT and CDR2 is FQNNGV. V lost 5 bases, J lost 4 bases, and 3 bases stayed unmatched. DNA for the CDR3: TGTGCCAGCAGCAAAGGACTAGCGGGAGCAGATACGCAGTATTTT. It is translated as CASSKGLAGADTQYF.

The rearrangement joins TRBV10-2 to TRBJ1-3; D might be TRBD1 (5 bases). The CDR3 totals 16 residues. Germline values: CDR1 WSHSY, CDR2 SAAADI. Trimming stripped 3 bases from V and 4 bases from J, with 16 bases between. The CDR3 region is CASSERGGADGNTIYF. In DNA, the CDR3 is TGCGCCAGCAGTGAACGGGGGGGAGCGGACGGAAACACCATATATTTT.

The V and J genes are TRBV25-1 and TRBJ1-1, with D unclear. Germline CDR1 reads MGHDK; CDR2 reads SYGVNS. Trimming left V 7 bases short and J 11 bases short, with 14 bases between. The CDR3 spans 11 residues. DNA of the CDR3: TGTGCCAGCACGGATGCCTGGGTGGCTTTCTTT. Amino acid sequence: CASTDAWVAFF.

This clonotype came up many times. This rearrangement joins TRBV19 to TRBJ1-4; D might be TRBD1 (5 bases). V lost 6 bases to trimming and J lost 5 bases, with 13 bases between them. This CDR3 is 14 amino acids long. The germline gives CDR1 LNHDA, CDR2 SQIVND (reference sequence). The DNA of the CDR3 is TGTGCCAGTAGGGAGTGGGACGGCAATGAAAAACTGTTTTTT. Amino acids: CASREWDGNEKLFF.

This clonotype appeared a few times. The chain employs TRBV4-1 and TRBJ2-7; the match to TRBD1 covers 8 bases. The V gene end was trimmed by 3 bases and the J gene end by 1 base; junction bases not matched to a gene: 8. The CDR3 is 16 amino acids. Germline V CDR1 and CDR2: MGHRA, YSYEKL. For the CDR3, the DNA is TGCGCCAGCAGCCATCCCACCGGGACAGGTTCCTACGAGCAGTACTTC. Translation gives CASSHPTGTGSYEQYF.

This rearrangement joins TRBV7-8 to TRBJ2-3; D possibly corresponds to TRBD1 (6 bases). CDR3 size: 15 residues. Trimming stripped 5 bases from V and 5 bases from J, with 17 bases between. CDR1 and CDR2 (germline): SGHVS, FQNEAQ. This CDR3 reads CASSPGQGHVDTQYF. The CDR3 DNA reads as TGTGCCAGCAGCCCAGGGCAGGGGCATGTAGATACGCAGTATTTT.

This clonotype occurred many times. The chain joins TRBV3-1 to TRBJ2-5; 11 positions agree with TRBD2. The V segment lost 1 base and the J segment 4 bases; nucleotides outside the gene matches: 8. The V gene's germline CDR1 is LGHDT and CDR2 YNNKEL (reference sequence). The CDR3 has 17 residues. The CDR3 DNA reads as TGTGCCAGCAGCCAAGGGGTACTAGCGGGAGTAGGAGAGACCCAGTACTTC. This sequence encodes CASSQGVLAGVGETQYF.

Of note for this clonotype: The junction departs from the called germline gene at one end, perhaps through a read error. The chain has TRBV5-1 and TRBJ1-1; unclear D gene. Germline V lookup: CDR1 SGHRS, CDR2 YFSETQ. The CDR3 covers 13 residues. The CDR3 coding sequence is TGTGCCAGCAGCTTTGGGATCTGGGGTGAAGCTTTCTTT. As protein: CASSFGIWGEAFF. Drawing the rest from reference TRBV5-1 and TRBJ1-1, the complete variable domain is KAGVTQTPRYLIKTRGQQVTLSCSPISGHRSVSWYQQTPGQGLQFLFEYFSETQRNKGNFPGRFSGRQFSNSRSEMNVSTLELGDSALYLCASSFGIWGEAFFGQGTRLTVV.

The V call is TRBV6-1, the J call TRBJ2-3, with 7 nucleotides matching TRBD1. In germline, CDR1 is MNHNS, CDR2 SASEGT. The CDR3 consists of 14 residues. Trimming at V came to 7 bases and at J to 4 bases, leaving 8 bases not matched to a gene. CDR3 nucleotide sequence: TGTGCCAGCACGGACAGGCCCTGGGCAGATACGCAGTATTTT. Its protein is CASTDRPWADTQYF.

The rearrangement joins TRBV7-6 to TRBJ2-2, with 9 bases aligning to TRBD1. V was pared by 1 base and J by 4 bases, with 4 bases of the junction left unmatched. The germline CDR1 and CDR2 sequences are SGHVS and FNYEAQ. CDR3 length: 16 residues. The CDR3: CASSLGTGDLTGELFF. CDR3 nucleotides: TGTGCCAGCAGCTTAGGGACAGGGGACCTCACCGGGGAGCTGTTTTTT.

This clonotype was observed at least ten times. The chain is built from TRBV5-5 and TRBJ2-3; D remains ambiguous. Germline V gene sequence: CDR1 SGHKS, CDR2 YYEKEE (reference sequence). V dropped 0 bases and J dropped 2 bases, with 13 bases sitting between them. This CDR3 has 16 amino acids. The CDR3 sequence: CASSLAIGQLTDTQYF. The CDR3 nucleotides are TGTGCCAGCAGCTTGGCGATCGGCCAACTCACAGATACGCAGTATTTT.

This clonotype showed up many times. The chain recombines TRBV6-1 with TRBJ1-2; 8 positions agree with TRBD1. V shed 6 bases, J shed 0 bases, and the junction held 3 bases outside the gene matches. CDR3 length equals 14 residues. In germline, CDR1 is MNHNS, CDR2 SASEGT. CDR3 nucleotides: TGTGCCAGCAGGACGACAGGGGCTAACTATGGCTACACCTTC. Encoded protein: CASRTTGANYGYTF.

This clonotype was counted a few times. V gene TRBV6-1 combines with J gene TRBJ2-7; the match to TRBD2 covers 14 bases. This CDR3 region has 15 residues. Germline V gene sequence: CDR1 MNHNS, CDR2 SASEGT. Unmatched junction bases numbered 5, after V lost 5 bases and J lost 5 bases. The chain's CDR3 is CASSTGLAGVNEQYF. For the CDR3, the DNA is TGTGCCAGCAGTACGGGACTAGCGGGAGTCAACGAGCAGTACTTC.

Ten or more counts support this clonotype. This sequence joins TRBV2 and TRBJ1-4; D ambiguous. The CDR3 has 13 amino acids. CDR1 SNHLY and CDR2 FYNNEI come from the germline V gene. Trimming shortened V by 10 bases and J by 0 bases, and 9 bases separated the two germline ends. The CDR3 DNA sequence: TGTGCCACCACGGGAACAACTAATGAAAAACTGTTTTTT. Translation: CATTGTTNEKLFF.

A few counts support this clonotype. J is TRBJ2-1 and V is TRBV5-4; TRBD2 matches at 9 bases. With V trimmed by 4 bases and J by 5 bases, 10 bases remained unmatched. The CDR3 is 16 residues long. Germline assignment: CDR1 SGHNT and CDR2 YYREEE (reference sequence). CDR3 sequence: CASSPSGTSSHNEQFF. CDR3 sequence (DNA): TGTGCCAGCAGCCCGTCCGGGACTAGCTCTCACAATGAGCAGTTCTTC.

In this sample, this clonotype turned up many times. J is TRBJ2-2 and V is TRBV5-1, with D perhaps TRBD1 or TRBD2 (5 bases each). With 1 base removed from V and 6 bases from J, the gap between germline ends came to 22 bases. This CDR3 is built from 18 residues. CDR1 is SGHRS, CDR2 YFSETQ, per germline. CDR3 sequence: CASSLSSADWEGAGELFF. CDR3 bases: TGCGCCAGCAGCTTGTCTTCGGCGGACTGGGAAGGGGCCGGGGAGCTGTTTTTT.

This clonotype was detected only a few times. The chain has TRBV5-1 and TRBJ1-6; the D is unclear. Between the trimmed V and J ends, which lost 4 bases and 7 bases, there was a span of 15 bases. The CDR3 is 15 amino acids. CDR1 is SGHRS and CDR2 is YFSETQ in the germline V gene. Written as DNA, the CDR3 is TGCGCCAGCAGCCCGGGCGGGATTCCAAATTCACCCCTCCACTTT. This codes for CASSPGGIPNSPLHF.

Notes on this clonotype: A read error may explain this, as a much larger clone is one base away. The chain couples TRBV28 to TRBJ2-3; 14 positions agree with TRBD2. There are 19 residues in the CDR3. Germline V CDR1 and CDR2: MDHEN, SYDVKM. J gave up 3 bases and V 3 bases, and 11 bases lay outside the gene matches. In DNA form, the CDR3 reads TGTGCCAGCAGTTTTAGGACTAGCGGGAGGAGAGGTGGAACAGATACGCAGTATTTT. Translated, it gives CASSFRTSGRRGGTDTQYF.